The following is a TCR beta chain sequence with its context. This entry is derived from a study of shared clonotypes between healthy human individuals. CDR3 length equals 15 residues. V was trimmed by 4 bases and J by 2 bases, leaving 15 bases between them. Germline CDR1 and CDR2: SGHTA and FQGNSA. CD45RO negativity and positive selection for CCR7 defined naive CD8 cells, a population that excluded terminally differentiated effector memory CD45RA+ cells. Healthy HIV-negative adults with no recent acute infections or vaccinations were recruited as donors. How the authors handled the data: Quality scores were absent from the junction-only immunoSEQ sequences, so filtering differed. Sequencing used immunoSEQ multiplex PCR; TCRdb keeps in-frame clones, though not all of them. V and J calls and clone size are given by that table; D and trimming were obtained from the DNA. The data contain around 2.1 million clones, roughly 91% of them singletons.

Material: naive CD8+ T cells from PBMCs. The chain combines TRBV7-2 with TRBJ2-7; possible D gene TRBD2, 7 bases. This sequence was found in a man younger than 35 in good health. Some clones in this sample may be carry-over from other donors' samples. The CDR3 spells CASSSGLGQTYEQYF. DNA for the CDR3: TGTGCCAGCAGCTCCGGACTAGGACAGACCTACGAGCAGTACTTC.